A single TCR beta chain is shown here with its context. As yet, its antigen is unknown. These data come from a study of T cell responses to AZD1222 COVID-19 vaccine. Findings of the study overall: A mostly white British donor set with more females was recruited, and clonal diversity was possibly underestimated.

The CDR3 runs 15 residues. Germline values: CDR1 SGHAT, CDR2 FQDESV (reference sequence). The J segment lost 5 bases and the V segment lost 3 bases, leaving 4 bases of the junction unmatched. Repertoires were generated with immunoSEQ multiplex PCR, while TCRdb's copy carries only in-frame clones and drops some. The sample has 180,000 or so clones, 94% seen once; the top ten hold 0.6% to 0.7%. The sequence was collected from an adult in good health. The chain recombines TRBV11-1 with TRBJ2-2; TRBD1 agrees at 9 bases. The input for sequencing was peripheral blood, taken on day 0 of AZD1222 vaccination. CDR3 residues: CASSLGQGDTGELFF. CDR3 sequence (DNA): TGTGCCAGCAGCTTGGGACAGGGAGATACCGGGGAGCTGTTTTTT.